This T cell receptor (beta chain) appears in the sequencing data of a study of regulatory T cells in long-lasting Graves disease. Time point defined: newly diagnosed GD, antithyroid drugs for less than 3 months. The TCR library was prepared using RNA isolated from PBMCs. This clonotype was seen ten or more times. CDR3-region Arm-PCR and iRepertoire HTBI primers produced the TCR beta libraries. TCRdb re-called the multiplex PCR reads with MiXCR, one entry per CDR3 protein. The sample has hundreds of thousands of distinct CDR3 sequences, 15% to 20% seen once. The sample was also reused in another study, on T cells in Graves' hyperthyroidism and ophthalmopathy. This second report adds: The authors deemed Graves' hyperthyroidism stable absent ophthalmopathy progression within 18 months.

This sequence was found in a woman younger than 45 with Graves disease. The sample here was peripheral blood mononuclear cells (PBMCs), taken at new diagnosis, from a patient treated with antithyroid drugs.

Written as DNA, the CDR3 is TGCAGTGCTAGAGATCAAGGCGTTGGGCATGAAGCTTTCTTT. It encodes CSARDQGVGHEAFF. J is TRBJ1-1 and V is TRBV20-1; D unresolved. The CDR3 is 14 amino acids. Germline V gene sequence: CDR1 DFQATT, CDR2 SNEGSKA (reference sequence). V dropped 0 bases and J dropped 7 bases, with 15 bases sitting between them.